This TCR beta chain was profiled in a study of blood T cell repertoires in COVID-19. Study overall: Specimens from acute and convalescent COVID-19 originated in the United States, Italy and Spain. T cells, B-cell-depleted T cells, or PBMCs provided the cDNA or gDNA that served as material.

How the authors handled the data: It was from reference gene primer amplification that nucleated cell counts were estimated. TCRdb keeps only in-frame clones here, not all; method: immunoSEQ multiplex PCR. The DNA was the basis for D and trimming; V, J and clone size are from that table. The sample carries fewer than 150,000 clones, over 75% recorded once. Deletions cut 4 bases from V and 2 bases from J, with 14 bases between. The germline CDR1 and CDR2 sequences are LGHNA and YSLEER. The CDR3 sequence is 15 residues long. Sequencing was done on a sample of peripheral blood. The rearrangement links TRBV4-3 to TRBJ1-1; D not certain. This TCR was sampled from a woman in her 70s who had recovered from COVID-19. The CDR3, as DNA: TGCGCCAGCAGCCTAGAGGCCACCCCAAACACTGAAGCTTTCTTT. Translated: CASSLEATPNTEAFF.